The source of this T cell receptor (beta chain) is a study of T-cell reconstitution after alpha-beta-depleted transplantation in children. Unique molecular identifiers were used to barcode this TCRbeta library. TCRdb re-called the PCR reads through MiXCR, storing one row per CDR3 protein. The data show 200,000 to 250,000 distinct CDR3 sequences, with roughly 9.1% seen just once and 35% held by the top ten. CDR3 length: 14 residues. Between the trimmed V and J ends, which lost 4 bases and 2 bases, there was a span of 11 bases. Germline V gene sequence: CDR1 SGHRS, CDR2 YFSETQ. The sample holds many counts of this clonotype.

The sample consisted of PBMCs, mostly from graft donor cells, taken 360 days after TCRalphabeta/CD19-depleted stem cell transplant. This clonotype was sampled from a male patient between 2 and 9 years old who had a stem cell transplant for acute myeloid leukemia, so the T cells may come from the graft donor. The chain links TRBV5-1 to TRBJ2-3, with D hard to call. CDR3 DNA sequence: TGCGCCAGCAGCAGCCGGAGACCCACAGATACGCAGTATTTT. Its translation: CASSSRRPTDTQYF.